The rows below give T cell receptor beta chains drawn from one sample of a study of regulatory T cells in long-lasting Graves disease. TCRdb passed the multiplex PCR reads through MiXCR, listing each CDR3 protein once. Of around 460,000 distinct CDR3 sequences listed, about 20% were seen once; the top ten hold around 13%. This material consisted of peripheral blood mononuclear cells (PBMCs), taken when the disease was refractory, from a patient treated with antithyroid drugs. The receptors derive from a female donor with Graves disease. Both conserved end residues are part of each CDR3. A D gene is named only where the DNA matches it firmly. Size is stated for part of the rows, as once, few or many counts, or as a class when the clone is expanded.

j_gene	v_gene	d_gene	abundance	CDR3nt	CDR3aa
TRBJ2-7	TRBV7-2	-	many	TGTGCCAGCAAAATAGCAGGGCAGGGAGGAGAGCAGTACTTC	CASKIAGQGGEQYF
TRBJ1-2	TRBV9	TRBD1	many	TGTGCCAGCACCACAGGGGGCGATGGCTACACCTTC	CASTTGGDGYTF
TRBJ1-5	TRBV20-1	-	few	TGCAGTGCTACAGGGAGGAAGAGCCCACCGGCGGTTCAGCCCCAGCATTTT	CSATGRKSPPAVQPQHF
TRBJ2-2	TRBV2	-	many	TGTGCCAGCAGAGGTGGACACCAGAACACCGGGGAGCTGTTTTTT	CASRGGHQNTGELFF
TRBJ1-4	TRBV28	-	many	TGTGCCAGCAGTCGGACGGGTGATGGTAATGAAAAACTGTTTTTT	CASSRTGDGNEKLFF
TRBJ1-1	TRBV2	-	many	TGTGCCAGCATCATTGGGAGGGCTGAAGCTTTCTTT	CASIIGRAEAFF
TRBJ2-5	TRBV6-2/TRBV6-3	-	many	TGTGCCAGCAGTTACGTAGGGGAGACCCAGTACTTC	CASSYVGETQYF
TRBJ2-7	TRBV29-1	TRBD2	many	TGCAGCGTTGGTTCAATCGGGACTAGCGGGAAAAGCTCCTACGAGCAGTACTTC	CSVGSIGTSGKSSYEQYF
TRBJ1-2	TRBV6-1	-	few	TGTGCCAGCGGGGCGGATCAGGGCTACACCTTC	CASGADQGYTF
TRBJ2-5	TRBV29-1	-	many	TGCAGCTTCGAGGAACAAGAGACCCAGTACTTC	CSFEEQETQYF
TRBJ1-1	TRBV6-1	-	-	TGTGCCAGCATCGACCCGCGGGGGCGGTTGAACACTGAAGCTTTCTTT	CASIDPRGRLNTEAFF
TRBJ1-6	TRBV5-6	TRBD1	-	TGTGCCAGCAGCAGACGGACAGGTGGGGGTTCACCCCTCCACTTT	CASSRRTGGGSPLHF
TRBJ1-2	TRBV30	-	few	TGTGCCTGGAGTGTACGGCTGAACTATGGCTACACCTTC	CAWSVRLNYGYTF
TRBJ1-2	TRBV6-5	-	many	TGTGCCAGCAGTTACTTGTCGGGCGCCGCTTGGGGGTTTGGCTACACCTTC	CASSYLSGAAWGFGYTF
TRBJ1-2	TRBV7-2	-	many	TGTGCCAGCAGCTTAGGCCAGTCTTCTTACTATGGCTACACCTTC	CASSLGQSSYYGYTF
TRBJ2-2	TRBV5-4	-	-	TGTGCCAGCAGCCGCCGGGTCTCGAACACCGGGGAGCTGTTTTTT	CASSRRVSNTGELFF
TRBJ2-7	TRBV10-3	-	many	TGTGCCATCAGTGAGTCAGGGGGAGTCGAGCAGTACTTC	CAISESGGVEQYF
TRBJ1-1	TRBV4-1	TRBD1	-	TGCGCCAGCAGCCAAGCGGGACAGGGAAAAACTGAAGCTTTCTTT	CASSQAGQGKTEAFF
TRBJ2-2	TRBV2	TRBD2	once	TGTGCCAGCAACGGGGGTTTGGGACTAGCGGGGGTAACCGGGGAGCTGTTTTTT	CASNGGLGLAGVTGELFF
TRBJ2-7	TRBV20-1	-	few	TGCAGTGCTAGACAGGGGGGGCTCATCGAGCAGTACTTC	CSARQGGLIEQYF
TRBJ1-4	TRBV7-2	TRBD1	many	TGTGCCAGCAGCCTAAGGACAGGTGCAACTAATGAAAAACTGTTTTTT	CASSLRTGATNEKLFF
TRBJ2-7	TRBV25-1	TRBD2	-	TGTGCCGGCACCAGGACTAGCGGGAGCTACGAGCAGTACTTC	CAGTRTSGSYEQYF
TRBJ2-5	TRBV4-3	-	few	TGCGCCAGCAGCCAAGACTTGGCAGACGGGGAGACCCAGTACTTC	CASSQDLADGETQYF
TRBJ2-7	TRBV30	TRBD1	few	TGTGCCTGGAGATGGGACAGCCGGTGGGACGAGCAGTACTTC	CAWRWDSRWDEQYF
TRBJ2-2	TRBV5-1	-	-	TGCGCCAGCAGTCCCGGACTGTCCCGGGGCAACACCGGGGAGCTGTTTTTT	CASSPGLSRGNTGELFF
TRBJ1-5	TRBV11-3	-	-	TGTGCCAGCAACCTATTTAGCAATCAGCCCCAGCATTTT	CASNLFSNQPQHF
TRBJ2-5	TRBV20-1	-	-	TGCAGTGCTAGTTCCTACGCGGACTACATGTACCAAGAGACCCAGTACTTC	CSASSYADYMYQETQYF
TRBJ2-7	TRBV20-1	TRBD2	-	TGCAGTGCTAGAGATTGGGGGACTAGCGGGAGGAGCTCCTACGAGCAGTACTTC	CSARDWGTSGRSSYEQYF
TRBJ1-5	TRBV2	-	many	TGTGCCAGCAGGTATCAGGCCGGGGCGGGCAATCAGCCCCAGCATTTT	CASRYQAGAGNQPQHF
TRBJ2-7	TRBV6-1	TRBD2	many	TGTGCCAGCTTCTTCTCGACTAGCGGGATCTACGAGCAGTACTTC	CASFFSTSGIYEQYF
TRBJ1-2	TRBV11-1	-	few	TGTGCCAGCAGCTCGGACGGCCACACCTTC	CASSSDGHTF
TRBJ2-2	TRBV9	-	many	TGTGCCAGCAGCGTAGGGGTAGCAGGCACCGGGGAGCTGTTTTTT	CASSVGVAGTGELFF
TRBJ1-2	TRBV28	-	many	TGTGCCAGCATTCAGACTGACTATGGCTACACCTTC	CASIQTDYGYTF
TRBJ1-1	TRBV29-1	-	-	TGCAGCGTTGAAGGGGACCGTGAAGCTTTCTTT	CSVEGDREAFF
TRBJ2-5	TRBV12-3/TRBV12-4	-	-	TGTGCCAGCAGACTCGGCGGGCCCCAAGAGACCCAGTACTTC	CASRLGGPQETQYF
TRBJ1-2	TRBV7-8	TRBD1	many	TGTGCCAGCAGCCGAGACAGGGTACCTACTAACTATGGCTACACCTTC	CASSRDRVPTNYGYTF
TRBJ2-7	TRBV7-2	-	-	TGTGCCAGCAGCTTTACAGCCCATCCAGGAACCTACGAGCAGTACTTC	CASSFTAHPGTYEQYF